The text below deals with one T cell receptor beta chain. No antigen is known for it. The sample belongs to a study of early T cells in non-severe SARS-CoV-2 infection. Looking at the study overall: Alpha and beta chains were unpaired, from unsorted whole-blood bulk RNA. General observations from the study: Anti-spike CD8 specificities were favored by VDJdb matching, whose results missed private and CD4 specificities.

Germline CDR1 is KGHDR and CDR2 is SFDVKD. Trimming pared 5 bases from V and 0 bases from J, leaving 7 bases between. CDR3 length: 14 amino acids. Attached unique molecular identifiers marked individual cDNA molecules. TCRdb reprocessed the 5' RACE reads via MiXCR and lists one record per CDR3 protein. In the table there are 45,000 or so distinct CDR3 sequences, 9.5% to 13% of which are singletons. V and J are TRBV24-1 and TRBJ2-1; D is undetermined. This clonotype was obtained from an adult who was a healthcare worker with PCR-confirmed SARS-CoV-2 infection or an uninfected control (not recorded which). Material: whole blood. CDR3 loop: CATSGHPSYNEQFF. DNA of the CDR3: TGTGCCACCAGTGGGCACCCCTCCTACAATGAGCAGTTCTTC.